Shown below are 9 T cell receptor beta chains from a single sample sequenced in a study of cytomegalovirus exposure and HLA in healthy donors listed by TCRdb under 2017. The receptor library was made with the immunoSEQ multiplex PCR assay. TCRdb's version of the immuneACCESS table is confined to in-frame rearrangements and falls short of the full clone set. An unresolved V gene accounts for under half of the shortfall where checked; the remainder is of unknown origin. This sample is represented by about 220,000 clones; 88% of them were singletons. Jointly, the top ten make up about 2.7% of the sample. Sequencing input: PBMCs. These receptors all stem from a woman aged 18-29 years in good health and CMV-seronegative.

The V call is TRBV7-9, the J call TRBJ2-2; D ambiguous. With 2 bases removed from V and 5 bases from J, the gap between germline ends came to 9 bases. The CDR3 totals 14 residues. Per germline, CDR1 SEHNR and CDR2 FQNEAQ (reference sequence). The CDR3 sequence: CASSLLVGTGELFF. The CDR3 region has the DNA TGTGCCAGCAGCTTATTGGTCGGGACCGGGGAGCTGTTTTTT.

In the case of this clone: Other DNA sequences in this specimen translate into the identical CDR3. The chain couples TRBV5-6 to TRBJ2-5; TRBD2 matches 14 bases. The trim removed 0 bases at V and 5 bases at J, leaving 0 bases unmatched. This CDR3 region has 15 residues. Germline CDR1 reads SGHDT; CDR2 reads YYEEEE. The CDR3 DNA sequence: TGTGCCAGCAGCTTGGGACTAGCGGGAGGGGAGACCCAGTACTTC. It encodes CASSLGLAGGETQYF.

This chain uses TRBV4-1 with TRBJ2-7; D remains ambiguous. V lost 1 base to trimming and J lost 0 bases, with 13 bases between them. Germline loops: CDR1 MGHRA, CDR2 YSYEKL. This CDR3 region has 16 residues. Here the CDR3 DNA reads TGCGCCAGCAGCCAAGTTGAGCGTATGGACTCCTACGAGCAGTACTTC. Encoded protein: CASSQVERMDSYEQYF.

This chain links TRBV4-3 with TRBJ2-1; D is possibly TRBD1 (5 bases). CDR1 is LGHNA and CDR2 is YSLEER in the germline V gene. Trimming took 0 bases from V and 3 from J, leaving 12 bases between them. The CDR3 has 16 residues. DNA for the CDR3: TGCGCCAGCAGCCAAGAATTAAGGCAGGGCTACAATGAGCAGTTCTTC. This sequence encodes CASSQELRQGYNEQFF.

This clone was picked up one time. The V gene is TRBV18, the J gene TRBJ2-3, with 10 bases identical to TRBD2. CDR3 length equals 16 residues. After removal of 2 bases from V and 4 bases from J, the junction contained 6 bases not matched to a gene. Germline V CDR1 and CDR2: KGHSH, LQKENI. CDR3 residues: CASSPVAGGHADTQYF. CDR3 nucleotide sequence: TGTGCCAGCTCACCAGTAGCGGGGGGTCATGCAGATACGCAGTATTTT.

J is TRBJ2-4 and V is TRBV28, with TRBD1 matching over 8 bases. CDR3 length: 16 residues. In germline, CDR1 is MDHEN, CDR2 SYDVKM. J lost 3 bases, V lost 1 base, and 5 bases had no gene match. The CDR3: CASSLLQQGGKNIQYF. CDR3 in DNA: TGTGCCAGCAGTTTATTGCAACAGGGGGGCAAAAACATTCAGTACTTC.

The V call is TRBV5-4, the J call TRBJ1-3; the D gene is possibly TRBD1 (5 bases). CDR3 length: 14 residues. Trimming took off 2 bases at V and 1 base at J, with 7 bases between the two ends. Germline V lookup: CDR1 SGHNT, CDR2 YYREEE (reference sequence). The CDR3 nucleotides are TGTGCCAGCAGCTTCGGGGGATCTGGAAACACCATATATTTT. Its translation is CASSFGGSGNTIYF.

In the case of this clone: A junction end diverges from the germline sequence, so it may reflect a read error. The chain couples TRBV20-1 to TRBJ1-2, with unresolved D. This CDR3 spans 9 amino acids. CDR1 and CDR2 from the germline V gene are DFQATT and SNEGSKA (reference sequence). CDR3 residues: CSANPEGGF. The CDR3 nucleotides read TGCAGTGCTAACCCTGAGGGCGGCTTC.

The CDR3 DNA reads as TGTGCCAGCAGTGACGAAGTGAGCTCCTACGAGCAGTACTTC. Translated: CASSDEVSSYEQYF. J is TRBJ2-7 and V is TRBV6-1; D is uncertain. The CDR3 length is 14 residues. Between the trimmed V and J ends, which lost 3 bases and 0 bases, there was a span of 9 bases. The germline V gene has CDR1 MNHNS and CDR2 SASEGT.